The next 17 T cell receptor beta chains were all read from a single sample in a study of blood T cell repertoires in COVID-19. Profiled with immunoSEQ multiplex PCR; TCRdb holds only in-frame clones, not every one. Found here are a few hundred thousand clones, over 75% of them singletons; the top ten hold about 2.5%. The sequenced sample was peripheral blood. The receptors shown here come from a woman in her 70s with COVID-19, enrolled during active disease.

The chain carries TRBV27 and TRBJ1-1; TRBD1 aligns across 7 bases. Germline V gives CDR1 MNHEY, CDR2 SMNVEV (reference sequence). This CDR3 is 13 amino acids long. V trimming: 6 bases; J trimming: 1 base; junction bases outside the gene matches: 2. In DNA, the CDR3 is TGTGCCAGCAGGACAGGGAGGAACACTGAAGCTTTCTTT. Residues: CASRTGRNTEAFF.

V and J are TRBV7-9 and TRBJ2-7, with D perhaps TRBD2 (6 bases). CDR3 length: 14 amino acids. CDR1 is SEHNR, CDR2 FQNEAQ, per germline (reference sequence). Trimming stripped 5 bases from V and 5 bases from J, with 16 bases between. The CDR3 nucleotides are TGTGCCAGCAGCCCCCGACTAGAATCCCACGAGCAGTACTTC. This encodes CASSPRLESHEQYF.

The J gene is TRBJ1-1, the V gene TRBV5-4; D gene uncertain. The CDR3 length is 16 residues. Germline V gene lookup returns CDR1 SGHNT and CDR2 YYREEE (reference sequence). V was clipped by 0 bases and J by 1 base, with 13 bases between them. CDR3 in DNA: TGTGCCAGCAGCTTGGCCGTGGACTTAGGGAACACTGAAGCTTTCTTT. Protein product: CASSLAVDLGNTEAFF.

This rearrangement joins TRBV28 to TRBJ2-2; D might be TRBD1 (6 bases). The CDR3 covers 15 residues. The germline V gene encodes CDR1 MDHEN and CDR2 SYDVKM. Trimming stripped 4 bases from V and 7 bases from J, with 16 bases between. CDR3 residues: CASSSSQGKVGELFF. As DNA, the CDR3 is TGTGCCAGCAGTTCTAGTCAGGGGAAAGTCGGGGAGCTGTTTTTT.

The chain couples TRBV18 to TRBJ1-2; D is possibly TRBD1 (6 bases). Germline CDR1 and CDR2: KGHSH and LQKENI. The V and J ends lost 0 bases and 3 bases respectively, with 8 bases between them. The CDR3 extends over 14 amino acids. CDR3 coding DNA: TGTGCCAGCTCACCACCGAACAGGGACTATGGCTACACCTTC. Translated: CASSPPNRDYGYTF.

The chain links TRBV11-2 to TRBJ2-3; D might be TRBD2 (6 bases). The CDR3 is 15 residues long. Germline CDR1 and CDR2: SGHAT and FQNNGV. The V gene lost 3 bases and the J gene lost 3 bases, with 13 bases spanning the gap. CDR3 sequence reads: CASSFSPGSTDTQYF. CDR3 sequence (DNA): TGTGCCAGCAGCTTTTCCCCCGGGAGTACAGATACGCAGTATTTT.

The chain couples TRBV2 to TRBJ1-1; D gene uncertain. The germline CDR1 and CDR2 sequences are SNHLY and FYNNEI. The CDR3 is 15 amino acids. V was trimmed by 3 bases and J by 1 base, leaving 12 bases between them. The CDR3, as DNA: TGTGCCAGCAGTGAGTCTCGGGATGGGAACACTGAAGCTTTCTTT. Translation: CASSESRDGNTEAFF.

V and J are TRBV5-1 and TRBJ2-2; 7 positions agree with TRBD1. The CDR3 has 17 residues. Looked up from germline, CDR1 is SGHRS and CDR2 is YFSETQ. The junction had 9 bases not matched to a gene; V was cut back by 0 bases and J by 4 bases. The CDR3 sequence: CASSLEQGTVPTGELFF. The CDR3 DNA reads as TGCGCCAGCAGCTTGGAACAAGGGACAGTACCCACCGGGGAGCTGTTTTTT.

This rearrangement joins TRBV24-1 to TRBJ1-2, with TRBD1 matching 9 bases. CDR3 length: 15 amino acids. The germline V gene has CDR1 KGHDR and CDR2 SFDVKD. Trimming cost V 2 bases and J 8 bases; bases outside gene matches: 8. CDR3 sequence (DNA): TGTGCCACCAGTGATTCCTCCGTAACAGGGGGCGGCTACACCTTC. Translated, it gives CATSDSSVTGGGYTF.

J is TRBJ2-7 and V is TRBV12-3 or TRBV12-4, with D hard to call. Trimming cost V 3 bases and J 5 bases, with 8 bases left between them. The CDR3 contains 12 residues. The CDR3 nucleotides read TGTGCCAGCAGTTTTGTCCAGAACGAGCAGTACTTC. It translates to CASSFVQNEQYF.

The chain carries TRBV7-8 and TRBJ2-2, with a possible D match to TRBD2 (5 bases). The CDR3 has 15 residues. CDR1 and CDR2 (germline): SGHVS, FQNEAQ. V lost 4 bases and J lost 4, with 13 bases in between. The CDR3 bases are TGTGCCAGCAGCTCTTTGGGTGGACTCACCGGGGAGCTGTTTTTT. This encodes CASSSLGGLTGELFF.

This sequence joins TRBV4-1 and TRBJ2-7; perhaps TRBD1 as D (5 bases). Deletions cut 0 bases from V and 3 bases from J, with 21 bases between. From germline, CDR1 is MGHRA and CDR2 YSYEKL. The CDR3 consists of 18 residues. In nucleotides, the CDR3 is TGCGCCAGCAGCCAAGATTTGAGGTTTCAGGGTTTCGACTACGAGCAGTACTTC. Encoded protein: CASSQDLRFQGFDYEQYF.

J is TRBJ1-2 and V is TRBV12-3 or TRBV12-4; D perhaps matches TRBD1 (6 bases). Trimming cost V 0 bases and J 4 bases, with 6 bases left between them. The CDR3 runs 13 residues. The CDR3 here is CASSLAGGYGYTF. The CDR3 coding sequence is TGTGCCAGCAGTTTAGCAGGGGGCTATGGCTACACCTTC.

V is TRBV6-2 or TRBV6-3 and J is TRBJ1-2, with 7 bases matching TRBD1. The germline CDR1 and CDR2 sequences are MNHEY and SVGEGT. The CDR3 consists of 12 residues. J lost 8 bases, V lost 5 bases, and 5 bases had no gene match. The CDR3 nucleotides are TGTGCCAGCAGTAATACAGGGGTCGGCTACACCTTC. Its protein product is CASSNTGVGYTF.

This sequence joins TRBV24-1 and TRBJ1-5, with a weak D call TRBD1 (5 bases). CDR1 and CDR2 (germline): KGHDR, SFDVKD. The CDR3 length is 14 residues. V was pared by 3 bases and J by 7 bases, with 12 bases between. CDR3 sequence reads: CATSDGGVGQPQHF. The DNA of the CDR3 is TGTGCCACCAGTGATGGGGGGGTAGGCCAGCCCCAGCATTTT.

This clone showed up just once. The chain joins TRBV9 to TRBJ2-5; 10 positions agree with TRBD2. The CDR3 runs 16 residues. The V gene's germline CDR1 is SGDLS and CDR2 YYNGEE. The V segment lost 4 bases and the J segment 6 bases; nucleotides outside the gene matches: 12. In DNA form, the CDR3 reads TGTGCCAGCAGCCCAGGAGTTAGCGGGGGGTCGAAGACCCAGTACTTC. Translation: CASSPGVSGGSKTQYF.

V usage is TRBV2 and J usage is TRBJ2-1; tentatively, D is TRBD2 (5 bases). The CDR3 sequence is 15 residues long. CDR1 is SNHLY and CDR2 is FYNNEI in the germline V gene. Trimming took off 4 bases at V and 0 bases at J, with 10 bases between the two ends. Here the CDR3 reads CASSVEGSSYNEQFF. DNA of the CDR3: TGTGCCAGCAGTGTTGAAGGGAGCTCCTACAATGAGCAGTTCTTC.